Listed here are 4 T cell receptor beta chains from one sample, sequenced in a study of OX40 agonist ivuxolimab in advanced cancers. The method was immunoSEQ multiplex PCR; TCRdb's version includes in-frame clones alone and lacks a portion of them. The sample consists of about 40,000 clones, 70% to 80% of them appearing once. This sample comprised CD4+ or CD8+ T cells sorted from blood, obtained in a trial of the OX40 agonist ivuxolimab. The receptors here all came from an adult with an advanced solid tumor such as melanoma, head and neck, liver or kidney cancer.

This clone occurred a few times. The chain joins TRBV27 to TRBJ1-2; 10 nucleotides line up with TRBD1. This CDR3 has 15 residues. Germline values: CDR1 MNHEY, CDR2 SMNVEV (reference sequence). V dropped 5 bases and J dropped 7; count of bases not matched to a gene: 10. As DNA, the CDR3 is TGTGCCAGCAGTCCCCTGGGGACAGGGGTACTTGGCTACACCTTC. Translation gives CASSPLGTGVLGYTF.

For the CDR3, the DNA is TGTGCCAGCAGTTTGAGCCCCATATACGAGCAGTACTTC. It translates to CASSLSPIYEQYF. The gene calls are TRBV27 and TRBJ2-5; no definite D call. The DNA end lines up better with TRBJ2-7; the J call may be wrong. The CDR3 runs to 13 residues. The germline gives CDR1 MNHEY, CDR2 SMNVEV (reference sequence).

This clone appeared once. V gene TRBV6-5 combines with J gene TRBJ2-1, with D tentatively TRBD1 or TRBD2 (5 bases each). The V end was cut by 10 bases, the J end by 4 bases, with 8 bases between. CDR3 length equals 11 residues. CDR1 is MNHEY, CDR2 SVGAGI, per germline. CDR3 DNA sequence: TGTGCCACCAGGGAGTACAATGAGCAGTTCTTC. This gives the protein CATREYNEQFF.

By share, this clone counts as medium-sized. This rearrangement joins TRBV2 to TRBJ1-5; no firm D call. The CDR3 is 14 amino acids. Germline values: CDR1 SNHLY, CDR2 FYNNEI. Trimming left V 5 bases short and J 0 bases short, with 8 bases between. CDR3 protein: CASSLDNSNQPQHF. CDR3 coding DNA: TGTGCCAGCAGTTTAGACAATAGCAATCAGCCCCAGCATTTT.